Presented here are 20 T cell receptor beta chains from one specimen sequenced in a study of cytomegalovirus exposure and HLA in healthy donors. The PCR made use of 60 Vbeta and 13 Jbeta primers. Some clones are missing from TCRdb's copy, which holds only in-frame ones; the method was immunoSEQ multiplex PCR. The sample has around 75,000 clones; about 76% are singletons. The source material was PBMCs. Source of these receptors: a young man in good health and CMV-seronegative.

This clone has more than one count but fewer than ten. The CDR3 nucleotides read TGTGCCACCAGTCCTCAAGGGGGGGCTAATGAAAAACTGTTTTTT. Encoded protein: CATSPQGGANEKLFF. V and J are TRBV15 and TRBJ1-4, with TRBD1 as a possible D gene (6 bases). The CDR3 is 15 residues long. Germline CDR1 and CDR2: LNHNV and YYDKDF (reference sequence). The ends were cut back, 6 bases at V and 3 bases at J, with 14 bases in the middle.

The genes are TRBV11-2 and TRBJ1-5; possibly TRBD1 for D (6 bases). V was pared by 4 bases and J by 1 base, with 8 bases between. This CDR3 spans 14 amino acids. In germline, CDR1 is SGHAT, CDR2 FQNNGV. The CDR3 region is CASSSQGSNQPQHF. The CDR3 DNA reads TGTGCCAGCAGCTCACAGGGAAGCAATCAGCCCCAGCATTTT. Variable domain in full (rest from reference TRBV11-2 and TRBJ1-5): EAGVAQSPRYKIIEKRQSVAFWCNPISGHATLYWYQQILGQGPKLLIQFQNNGVVDDSQLPKDRFSAERLKGVDSTLKIQPAKLEDSAVYLCASSSQGSNQPQHFGDGTRLSIL.

The rearrangement joins TRBV28 to TRBJ1-3; no clear D. The CDR3 consists of 14 residues. The germline V gene has CDR1 MDHEN and CDR2 SYDVKM. V was shortened by 2 bases and J by 0 bases, with 5 bases between the two germline ends. The CDR3 nucleotides read TGTGCCAGCAGTTTACACAGCTCTGGAAACACCATATATTTT. It translates to CASSLHSSGNTIYF.

This clone appeared a single time. The chain couples TRBV5-5 to TRBJ1-2; maybe TRBD1 (5 bases). The ends were cut back, 1 base at V and 3 bases at J, with 10 bases in the middle. Looked up from germline, CDR1 is SGHKS and CDR2 is YYEKEE (reference sequence). There are 14 residues in the CDR3. The CDR3: CASSLIGRDYGYTF. The CDR3 nucleotides read TGTGCCAGCAGCTTGATCGGCAGGGACTATGGCTACACCTTC.

The V call is TRBV7-9, the J call TRBJ2-1; D call uncertain. Germline V gene data show CDR1 as SEHNR and CDR2 as FQNEAQ (reference sequence). The CDR3 totals 10 residues. Trimming removed 5 bases at V and 8 bases at J, with 4 bases between. CDR3 sequence reads: CASSQDEQFF. CDR3 sequence (DNA): TGTGCCAGCAGCCAGGATGAGCAGTTCTTC. The variable domain in full, completed from reference TRBV7-9 and TRBJ2-1, reads DTGVSQNPRHKITKRGQNVTFRCDPISEHNRLYWYRQTLGQGPEFLTYFQNEAQLEKSRLLSDRFSAERPKGSFSTLEIQRTEQGDSAMYLCASSQDEQFFGPGTRLTVL.

This chain connects TRBV4-2 to TRBJ1-3; no clear D gene. V lost 1 base and J 1 base, leaving 5 bases between the germline ends. The CDR3 length is 14 residues. From germline, CDR1 is LGHNA and CDR2 YNFKEQ. CDR3 sequence (DNA): TGTGCCAGCAGCCAAGGTACATCTGGAAACACCATATATTTT. Translation: CASSQGTSGNTIYF.

This clone came up once. V usage is TRBV18 and J usage is TRBJ2-2; 7 nucleotides match TRBD1. CDR3 length: 15 residues. Germline V gene data show CDR1 as KGHSH and CDR2 as LQKENI. The junction had 3 bases not matched to a gene; V was cut back by 4 bases and J by 1 base. This chain's CDR3 is CASSQGQKNTGELFF. CDR3 bases: TGTGCCAGCTCACAGGGACAGAAGAACACCGGGGAGCTGTTTTTT.

The chain has TRBV11-2 and TRBJ1-1, with D tentatively TRBD1 (6 bases). Trimming took 5 bases from V and 3 from J, leaving 16 bases between them. The length of the CDR3 is 15 residues. Germline CDR1 reads SGHAT; CDR2 reads FQNNGV. CDR3 in DNA: TGTGCCAGCAGCACCCACAGGGAGTGGGACACTGAAGCTTTCTTT. Translated, it gives CASSTHREWDTEAFF.

This clone occurred a few times. J is TRBJ1-1 and V is TRBV19; D unresolved. This CDR3 has 13 amino acids. Trimming stripped 8 bases from V and 0 bases from J, with 10 bases between. CDR1 is LNHDA, CDR2 SQIVND, per germline (reference sequence). CDR3 region: CASRGNLNTEAFF. CDR3 nucleotides: TGTGCCAGTCGAGGGAACTTGAACACTGAAGCTTTCTTT. Full variable domain (rest looked up from reference TRBV19 and TRBJ1-1): DGGITQSPKYLFRKEGQNVTLSCEQNLNHDAMYWYRQDPGQGLRLIYYSQIVNDFQKGDIAEGYSVSREKKESFPLTVTSAQKNPTAFYLCASRGNLNTEAFFGQGTRLTVV.

The chain links TRBV10-3 to TRBJ1-5; D unresolved. This CDR3 contains 14 residues. Germline loops: CDR1 ENHRY, CDR2 SYGVKD. Trimming shortened V by 3 bases and J by 3 bases, and 9 bases separated the two germline ends. Here the CDR3 reads CAISDQTLNQPQHF. The CDR3, as DNA: TGTGCCATCAGTGATCAGACACTCAATCAGCCCCAGCATTTT.

The chain couples TRBV27 to TRBJ1-2, with D maybe TRBD1 (5 bases). Deletions cut 3 bases from V and 0 bases from J, with 11 bases between. The CDR3 runs to 15 residues. Germline V CDR1 and CDR2: MNHEY, SMNVEV (reference sequence). The CDR3 DNA is TGTGCCAGCAGTTTGTGGGGCAGAGCTAACTATGGCTACACCTTC. Protein: CASSLWGRANYGYTF.

This clone was counted only a few times. The chain employs TRBV4-2 and TRBJ2-1, with no clear D. Trimming shortened V by 1 base and J by 5 bases, and 9 bases separated the two germline ends. Germline CDR1 and CDR2: LGHNA and YNFKEQ. CDR3 length equals 14 residues. In DNA form, the CDR3 reads TGTGCCAGCAGCCAAGGGCGTCAGGACAATGAGCAGTTCTTC. Amino acid sequence: CASSQGRQDNEQFF.

This chain joins TRBV5-4 and TRBJ2-3, with 10 bases aligning to TRBD2. V was clipped by 4 bases and J by 1 base; unmatched bases: 12. Germline V CDR1 and CDR2: SGHNT, YYREEE (reference sequence). The CDR3 totals 18 residues. The CDR3 loop reads CASSTRVFTSGGTDTQYF. CDR3 DNA: TGTGCCAGCAGCACCCGGGTTTTTACTAGCGGGGGCACAGATACGCAGTATTTT.

This chain connects TRBV25-1 to TRBJ1-1, with D perhaps matching TRBD1 (5 bases). Looked up from germline, CDR1 is MGHDK and CDR2 is SYGVNS. This CDR3 has 13 amino acids. The V end was cut by 1 base, the J end by 4 bases, with 7 bases between. The CDR3 sequence: CASSELGRTEAFF. CDR3 coding DNA: TGTGCCAGCAGTGAATTGGGGCGCACTGAAGCTTTCTTT.

The V gene is TRBV28, the J gene TRBJ2-5; D is unresolved. CDR3 length equals 12 residues. Trimming left V 7 bases short and J 5 bases short, with 11 bases between. Germline V CDR1 and CDR2: MDHEN, SYDVKM. The CDR3 region is CASTGERETQYF. For the CDR3, the DNA is TGTGCCAGCACCGGTGAGAGGGAGACCCAGTACTTC.

The chain joins TRBV18 to TRBJ1-4; a possible D gene is TRBD1 (5 bases). The CDR3 consists of 15 residues. V lost 4 bases to trimming and J lost 3 bases, with 12 bases between them. CDR1 is KGHSH and CDR2 is LQKENI in the germline V gene. In DNA, the CDR3 is TGTGCCAGCTCACGGCCGGGAGGGGCTAATGAAAAACTGTTTTTT. It yields the protein CASSRPGGANEKLFF.

This clone was counted once. The chain couples TRBV5-1 to TRBJ1-4; TRBD1 agrees at 8 bases. CDR3 size: 14 residues. Per the germline V gene, CDR1 is SGHRS and CDR2 is YFSETQ. V trimming: 2 bases; J trimming: 7 bases; junction bases outside the gene matches: 4. The CDR3 region has the DNA TGCGCCAGCAGCTTACAGGGGGAGAGTGAAAAACTGTTTTTT. Amino acid sequence: CASSLQGESEKLFF. Full variable domain (rest looked up from reference TRBV5-1 and TRBJ1-4): KAGVTQTPRYLIKTRGQQVTLSCSPISGHRSVSWYQQTPGQGLQFLFEYFSETQRNKGNFPGRFSGRQFSNSRSEMNVSTLELGDSALYLCASSLQGESEKLFFGSGTQLSVL.

The rearrangement joins TRBV30 to TRBJ1-6; D is possibly TRBD1 (6 bases). Trimming removed 5 bases from V and 0 bases from J, with 14 bases in between. Germline CDR1 is GTSNPN and CDR2 is SVGIG (reference sequence). The CDR3 has 16 amino acids. In DNA, the CDR3 is TGTGCCTGGGGTGCAAGGGGGAGCTCCTATAATTCACCCCTCCACTTT. Its protein product is CAWGARGSSYNSPLHF.

There are a few counts of this clone. The chain is built from TRBV18 and TRBJ1-6, with D possibly being TRBD1 (6 bases). Deletions cut 0 bases from V and 5 bases from J, with 8 bases between. Germline CDR1 reads KGHSH; CDR2 reads LQKENI. The CDR3 has 15 amino acids. The CDR3 DNA is TGTGCCAGCTCACCACCGGGGGCCGATAATTCACCCCTCCACTTT. Translating it yields CASSPPGADNSPLHF.

The chain links TRBV28 to TRBJ2-5, with TRBD2 as a possible D gene (6 bases). Trimming took off 5 bases at V and 1 base at J, with 11 bases between the two ends. The CDR3 has 14 amino acids. Germline CDR1 reads MDHEN; CDR2 reads SYDVKM. The CDR3 DNA sequence: TGTGCCAGCAGTCCCACGGGACTCCAAGAGACCCAGTACTTC. The encoded protein is CASSPTGLQETQYF.